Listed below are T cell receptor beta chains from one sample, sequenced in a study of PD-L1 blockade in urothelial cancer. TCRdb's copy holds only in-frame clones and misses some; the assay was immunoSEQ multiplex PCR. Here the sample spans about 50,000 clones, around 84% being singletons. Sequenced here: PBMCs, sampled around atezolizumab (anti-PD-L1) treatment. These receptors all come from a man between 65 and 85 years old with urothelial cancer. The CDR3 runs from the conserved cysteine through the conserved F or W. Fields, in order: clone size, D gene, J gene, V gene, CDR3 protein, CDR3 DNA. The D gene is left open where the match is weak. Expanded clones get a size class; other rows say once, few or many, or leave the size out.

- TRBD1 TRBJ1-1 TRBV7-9 CASSLNRGNTEAFF TGTGCCAGCAGCTTGAACAGGGGAAACACTGAAGCTTTCTTT
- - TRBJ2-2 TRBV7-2 CASSLGGDTGELFF TGTGCCAGCAGTTTAGGGGGAGACACCGGGGAGCTGTTTTTT
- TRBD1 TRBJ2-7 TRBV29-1 CSVVHPGGKDEQYF TGCAGCGTTGTTCATCCAGGGGGCAAGGACGAGCAGTACTTC
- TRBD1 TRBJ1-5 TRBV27 CASSSGQGRRKPQHF TGTGCCAGCAGTAGTGGACAGGGGAGAAGGAAGCCCCAGCATTTT
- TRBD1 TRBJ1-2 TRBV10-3 CAIPGQGNYNYGYTF TGTGCCATCCCGGGACAGGGGAATTATAACTATGGCTACACCTTC
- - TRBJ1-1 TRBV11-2 CASSLLGRGNTEAFF TGTGCCAGCAGCTTATTGGGTCGGGGGAACACTGAAGCTTTCTTT
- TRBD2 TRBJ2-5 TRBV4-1 CASSLPGGGAETQYF TGCGCCAGCAGCCTCCCCGGGGGAGGGGCCGAGACCCAGTACTTC
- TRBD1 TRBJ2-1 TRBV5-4 CASSSTGQSYNEQFF TGTGCCAGCAGCTCCACGGGACAGAGCTACAATGAGCAGTTCTTC
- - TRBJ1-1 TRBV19 CASSIRGLNTEAFF TGTGCCAGTAGTATCCGGGGGTTGAACACTGAAGCTTTCTTT
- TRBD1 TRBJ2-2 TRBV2 CASSGQGVVGGELFF TGTGCCAGCAGCGGACAGGGGGTTGTCGGCGGGGAGCTGTTTTTT
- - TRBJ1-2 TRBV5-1 CASSWTGTNYGYTF TGCGCCAGCAGCTGGACTGGCACCAACTATGGCTACACCTTC
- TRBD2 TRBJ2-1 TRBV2 CASSPLAGGGNEQFF TGTGCCAGCAGCCCCCTAGCGGGAGGGGGCAATGAGCAGTTCTTC
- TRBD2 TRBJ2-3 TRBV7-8 CASSSGLAGSDTQYF TGTGCCAGCAGCTCGGGACTAGCAGGATCAGATACGCAGTATTTT
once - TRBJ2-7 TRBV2 CASSETYEQYF TGTGCCAGCAGTGAAACTTACGAGCAGTACTTC
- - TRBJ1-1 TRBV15 CATSRQGGDTEAFF TGTGCCACCAGCAGACAGGGAGGGGACACTGAAGCTTTCTTT
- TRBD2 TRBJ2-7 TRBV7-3 CASSVSGGPSYEQYF TGTGCCAGCAGCGTCAGCGGGGGTCCCTCCTACGAGCAGTACTTC
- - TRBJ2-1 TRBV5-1 CASSLVEGGYNEQFF TGCGCCAGCAGCTTGGTCGAGGGGGGGTACAATGAGCAGTTCTTC
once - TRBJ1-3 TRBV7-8 CASSLAGGGNTIYF TGTGCCAGCAGCTTAGCCGGGGGTGGAAACACCATATATTTT
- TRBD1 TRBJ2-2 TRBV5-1 CASSPQGGTGELFF TGCGCCAGCAGTCCACAGGGGGGAACCGGGGAGCTGTTTTTT
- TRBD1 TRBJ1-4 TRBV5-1 CASSQGQSNEKLFF TGCGCCAGCAGCCAGGGACAGAGCAACGAAAAACTGTTTTTT
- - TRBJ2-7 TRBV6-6 CASSREGVNKYEQYF TGTGCCAGCAGCAGAGAGGGAGTCAATAAGTACGAGCAGTACTTC
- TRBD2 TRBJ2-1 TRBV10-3 CAIKGLAGGNEQFF TGTGCCATCAAGGGACTAGCGGGAGGGAATGAGCAGTTCTTC
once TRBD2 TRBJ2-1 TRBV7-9 CASSLGTSGRDEQFF TGTGCCAGCAGCTTGGGGACTAGCGGGAGAGATGAGCAGTTCTTC
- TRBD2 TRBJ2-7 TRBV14 CASSQDFLAGEGSYEQYF TGTGCCAGCAGCCAAGATTTCCTAGCGGGAGAAGGCTCCTACGAGCAGTACTTC
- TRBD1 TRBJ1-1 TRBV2 CASRSQGLNTEAFF TGTGCCAGCAGATCACAGGGGCTGAACACTGAAGCTTTCTTT
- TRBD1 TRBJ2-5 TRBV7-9 CASSLGDRGVTETQYF TGTGCCAGCAGCTTAGGGGACAGGGGTGTTACAGAGACCCAGTACTTC
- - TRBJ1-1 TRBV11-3 CASSPHREGRAFF TGTGCCAGCAGCCCGCACAGGGAGGGTAGAGCTTTCTTT
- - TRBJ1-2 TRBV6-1 CASSELSNYGYTF TGTGCCAGCAGTGAACTTTCCAACTATGGCTACACCTTC
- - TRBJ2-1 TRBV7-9 CASSLSGRKHEQFF TGTGCCAGCAGCTTGAGTGGTCGAAAGCATGAGCAGTTCTTC
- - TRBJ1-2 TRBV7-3 CASSRDALGSYTF TGTGCCAGCAGCCGGGATGCTTTGGGAAGCTACACCTTC
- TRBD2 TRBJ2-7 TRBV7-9 CASSSATSSGGWVEQYF TGTGCCAGCAGCTCGGCGACATCTAGCGGGGGGTGGGTCGAGCAGTACTTC